Many counts were recorded for the clone carrying this T cell receptor (beta chain). Researchers prepared the TCRbeta library using unique molecular identifiers, the study reports. A single record per CDR3 protein comes from TCRdb applying MiXCR to the PCR reads. The sample records 200,000 to 250,000 distinct CDR3 sequences, 9.7% being singletons. CDR3 length equals 14 residues. Between the trimmed V and J ends, which lost 7 bases and 4 bases, there was a span of 14 bases. Looked up from germline, CDR1 is KGHDR and CDR2 is SFDVKD. This specimen belongs to a study of T-cell reconstitution after alpha-beta-depleted transplantation in children.

The sequence derives from a human donor who donated a stem cell graft to a child with SCID. Sequenced material: PBMCs from the stem cell graft donor, taken from the stem cell graft. This chain connects TRBV24-1 to TRBJ2-3; D is unclear. The CDR3 loop is CATRDSASPDTQYF. In DNA, the CDR3 is TGTGCCACCAGAGACTCCGCGTCCCCAGATACGCAGTATTTT.